Below are 23 T cell receptor beta chains sequenced from a single sample in a study of cytomegalovirus exposure and HLA in healthy donors. 60 Vbeta and 13 Jbeta primers were used in PCR. Libraries were prepared by immunoSEQ multiplex PCR; TCRdb keeps only in-frame clonotypes and omits some of them. The repertoire consists of 150,000 to 200,000 clones, with 68% occurring once and the leading ten covering over 9.5%. The sample taken for sequencing was PBMCs. These receptors were obtained from a young man in good health and CMV-seropositive.

The chain carries TRBV30 and TRBJ2-7; 7 nucleotides line up with TRBD2. Germline CDR1 reads GTSNPN; CDR2 reads SVGIG (reference sequence). The CDR3 sequence is 12 residues long. With V trimmed by 8 bases and J by 5 bases, 9 bases remained unmatched. CDR3 nucleotides: TGTGCCAGAGGACTAGATGCCCACGAGCAGTACTTC. Its translation: CARGLDAHEQYF. Full variable domain (missing parts from reference TRBV30 and TRBJ2-7): SQTIHQWPATLVQPVGSPLSLECTVEGTSNPNLYWYRQAAGRGLQLLFYSVGIGQISSEVPQNLSASRPQDRQFILSSKKLLLSDSGFYLCARGLDAHEQYFGPGTRLTVT.

CDR3 DNA sequence: TGTGCCATCAGAGGGACAGGCGGAGGCTACACCTTC. Translation gives CAIRGTGGGYTF. V and J are TRBV10-3 and TRBJ1-2, with 8 nucleotides matching TRBD1. This CDR3 is 12 amino acids long. The germline V gene has CDR1 ENHRY and CDR2 SYGVKD. With 6 bases clipped from V and 8 bases from J, the junction kept 5 bases outside the gene matches.

This clone appeared once. The rearrangement uses TRBV28 and TRBJ2-7; 8 bases fit TRBD2. Per germline, CDR1 MDHEN and CDR2 SYDVKM. V gave up 4 bases and J gave up 1 base; unmatched junction bases: 15. The CDR3 is 18 residues long. This CDR3 is CASSSLIGLAHASYEQYF. The CDR3 DNA reads as TGTGCCAGCAGTTCATTGATCGGACTAGCTCATGCTTCCTACGAGCAGTACTTC. Full variable domain (outside the CDR3, taken from reference TRBV28 and TRBJ2-7): DVKVTQSSRYLVKRTGEKVFLECVQDMDHENMFWYRQDPGLGLRLIYFSYDVKMKEKGDIPEGYSVSREKKERFSLILESASTNQTSMYLCASSSLIGLAHASYEQYFGPGTRLTVT.

The V call is TRBV7-9, the J call TRBJ2-1, with 12 bases lining up with TRBD2. This CDR3 spans 18 amino acids. CDR1 is SEHNR, CDR2 FQNEAQ, per germline (reference sequence). The CDR3 bases are TGTTCCGGCAGCAGCGAGACCCGACTAGCGGGAGCGTTCGATGAGCAGTTCTTC. Its protein is CSGSSETRLAGAFDEQFF. Combining the CDR3 with reference TRBV7-9 and TRBJ2-1 gives the whole variable domain DTGVSQNPRHKITKRGQNVTFRCDPISEHNRLYWYRQTLGQGPEFLTYFQNEAQLEKSRLLSDRFSAERPKGSFSTLEIQRTEQGDSAMYLCSGSSETRLAGAFDEQFFGPGTRLTVL.

In this sample, this clone turned up once. The chain uses TRBV28 and TRBJ1-5; possibly TRBD1 for D (5 bases). The germline gives CDR1 MDHEN, CDR2 SYDVKM. The V and J ends lost 6 bases and 0 bases respectively, with 12 bases between them. The CDR3 has 15 residues. CDR3 amino acids: CASRVRQLSNQPQHF. The CDR3 DNA reads as TGTGCCAGCAGGGTGAGACAGCTTAGCAATCAGCCCCAGCATTTT. The full variable domain, its missing parts supplied by reference TRBV28 and TRBJ1-5, is DVKVTQSSRYLVKRTGEKVFLECVQDMDHENMFWYRQDPGLGLRLIYFSYDVKMKEKGDIPEGYSVSREKKERFSLILESASTNQTSMYLCASRVRQLSNQPQHFGDGTRLSIL.

This clone was observed a few times. The rearrangement uses TRBV7-8 and TRBJ1-2, with 8 bases identical to TRBD1. J lost 10 bases, V lost 0 bases, and 13 bases had no gene match. The germline CDR1 and CDR2 sequences are SGHVS and FQNEAQ. The CDR3 consists of 16 residues. CDR3 loop: CASSLAGPPGTGHYTF. Here the CDR3 DNA reads TGTGCCAGCAGCTTAGCGGGTCCTCCCGGGACAGGCCACTACACCTTC.

This chain joins TRBV15 and TRBJ2-1; 11 nucleotides match TRBD2. This CDR3 has 17 residues. Germline-derived CDR1 and CDR2 are LNHNV and YYDKDF (reference sequence). The J segment lost 9 bases and the V segment lost 3 bases, leaving 13 bases of the junction unmatched. The CDR3 DNA sequence: TGTGCCACCAGCAGGGGGGTGACTAGCGGGAAGATCGGTGAGCAGTTCTTC. It specifies CATSRGVTSGKIGEQFF.

The V gene is TRBV5-1, the J gene TRBJ2-7; no clear D gene. V was shortened by 0 bases and J by 2 bases, with 12 bases between the two germline ends. The CDR3 runs to 15 residues. The germline V gene encodes CDR1 SGHRS and CDR2 YFSETQ. CDR3 sequence (DNA): TGCGCCAGCAGCTTGGAGAAAGCGCCCACCTACGAGCAGTACTTC. This gives the protein CASSLEKAPTYEQYF.

This CDR3 is CASSLVFVANYGYTF. DNA of the CDR3: TGTGCCAGCAGCTTAGTATTTGTAGCTAACTATGGCTACACCTTC. This chain joins TRBV7-2 and TRBJ1-2; no firm D call. This CDR3 has 15 residues. Germline V gene sequence: CDR1 SGHTA, CDR2 FQGNSA. V lost 1 base and J lost 0, with 9 bases in between.

The CDR3 nucleotides are TGTGCCAGCAGCTTGACAAGCGGGGGTTACAATGAGCAGTTCTTC. It codes for CASSLTSGGYNEQFF. The chain recombines TRBV5-4 with TRBJ2-1; TRBD2 agrees at 8 bases. The V and J ends lost 1 base and 4 bases, in that order; junction bases with no gene match: 4. Germline-derived CDR1 and CDR2 are SGHNT and YYREEE (reference sequence). This CDR3 has 15 residues. Supplemented by reference TRBV5-4 and TRBJ2-1, the full variable domain reads ETGVTQSPTHLIKTRGQQVTLRCSSQSGHNTVSWYQQALGQGPQFIFQYYREEENGRGNFPPRFSGLQFPNYSSELNVNALELDDSALYLCASSLTSGGYNEQFFGPGTRLTVL.

This sequence joins TRBV10-1 and TRBJ2-7, with D possibly matching TRBD2 (6 bases). Germline V gives CDR1 WNHNN, CDR2 SYGVQD (reference sequence). V was pared by 3 bases and J by 1 base, with 10 bases between. There are 14 residues in the CDR3. In DNA, the CDR3 is TGCGCCAGCAGTGATCCTGGGGGGTCCTACGAGCAGTACTTC. Translated: CASSDPGGSYEQYF.

Note on this clone: The same CDR3 arises from other DNA sequences in this sample as well. This chain joins TRBV11-3 and TRBJ2-1, with D perhaps TRBD1 (6 bases). Germline lookup yields CDR1 SGHNT and CDR2 YENEEA. This CDR3 has 16 residues. V was trimmed by 6 bases and J by 9 bases, leaving 24 bases between them. CDR3 DNA sequence: TGTGCCAGCAGTCAAACAGGGACCTCATTTTCTGGTGAGCAGTTCTTC. It is translated as CASSQTGTSFSGEQFF.

This chain connects TRBV6-6 to TRBJ1-4; the match to TRBD1 covers 11 bases. Trimming removed 3 bases from V and 6 bases from J; junction bases left unmatched: 6. The CDR3 spans 16 residues. Germline-derived CDR1 and CDR2 are MNHNY and SVGAGI (reference sequence). The CDR3 is CASSYQGTGGDEKLFF. CDR3 DNA: TGTGCCAGCAGTTATCAGGGGACAGGGGGGGATGAAAAACTGTTTTTT.

The chain uses TRBV5-4 and TRBJ2-3, with 9 bases fitting TRBD1. Germline CDR1 SGHNT, CDR2 YYREEE (reference sequence). This CDR3 contains 14 residues. With 4 bases clipped from V and 5 bases from J, the junction kept 5 bases outside the gene matches. In DNA, the CDR3 is TGTGCCAGCAGCAAGACAGGGGGTGAAGATACGCAGTATTTT. Translated: CASSKTGGEDTQYF. The variable domain in full, with the rest retrieved from reference TRBV5-4 and TRBJ2-3, is ETGVTQSPTHLIKTRGQQVTLRCSSQSGHNTVSWYQQALGQGPQFIFQYYREEENGRGNFPPRFSGLQFPNYSSELNVNALELDDSALYLCASSKTGGEDTQYFGPGTRLTVL.

J is TRBJ1-6 and V is TRBV7-2; tentative D call: TRBD1 (6 bases). The V gene's germline CDR1 is SGHTA and CDR2 FQGNSA. The V and J ends lost 5 bases and 7 bases respectively, with 12 bases between them. The CDR3 totals 14 residues. CDR3 nucleotide sequence: TGTGCCAGCAGCCTGCTCAGGGGAAATTCACCCCTCCACTTT. It codes for CASSLLRGNSPLHF.

The V gene is TRBV7-6, the J gene TRBJ2-7; TRBD1 matches at 9 bases. The trim removed 5 bases at V and 4 bases at J, leaving 12 bases unmatched. The CDR3 totals 16 residues. Looked up from germline, CDR1 is SGHVS and CDR2 is FNYEAQ. The CDR3 DNA follows: TGTGCCAGCAGCCGAAGTGGGGGGACAGGGAGATACGAGCAGTACTTC. Its translation: CASSRSGGTGRYEQYF.

The V gene is TRBV27, the J gene TRBJ1-1, with 7 bases that match TRBD1. The V and J ends lost 7 bases and 2 bases, in that order; junction bases with no gene match: 7. CDR1 MNHEY and CDR2 SMNVEV come from the germline V gene (reference sequence). The CDR3 is 14 amino acids. CDR3 residues: CASTPGQQNTEAFF. In nucleotides, the CDR3 is TGTGCCAGCACCCCGGGACAGCAAAACACTGAAGCTTTCTTT.

The chain combines TRBV18 with TRBJ1-1; D is ambiguous. The germline V gene encodes CDR1 KGHSH and CDR2 LQKENI. CDR3 length: 13 amino acids. Trimming took 2 bases from V and 3 from J, leaving 7 bases between them. The DNA of the CDR3 is TGTGCCAGCTCACCAGTACGGGACACTGAAGCTTTCTTT. Translating gives CASSPVRDTEAFF.

CDR3 coding DNA: TGTGCCAGTACCCACGGGGGGGCGGATTATGGCTACACCTTC. The encoded protein is CASTHGGADYGYTF. The chain uses TRBV19 and TRBJ1-2, with a weak D call TRBD1 (6 bases). V was trimmed by 7 bases and J by 5 bases, leaving 17 bases between them. The CDR3 loop spans 14 amino acids. Germline CDR1 reads LNHDA; CDR2 reads SQIVND (reference sequence).

The chain recombines TRBV4-1 with TRBJ2-7; 9 bases fit TRBD1. CDR1 is MGHRA, CDR2 YSYEKL, per germline. The CDR3 runs 14 residues. V dropped 3 bases and J dropped 4; count of bases not matched to a gene: 4. This CDR3 reads CASSHSGTGYEQYF. In DNA form, the CDR3 reads TGCGCCAGCAGCCACTCCGGGACAGGGTACGAGCAGTACTTC.

The chain is built from TRBV9 and TRBJ1-1; 8 positions match TRBD1. The germline CDR1 and CDR2 sequences are SGDLS and YYNGEE. This CDR3 comprises 16 residues. V lost 0 bases, J lost 0 bases, and 4 bases stayed unmatched. This chain's CDR3 is CASSVAGGSLNTEAFF. The CDR3 DNA follows: TGTGCCAGCAGCGTAGCAGGGGGCTCCTTGAACACTGAAGCTTTCTTT.

The gene calls are TRBV6-4 and TRBJ1-1; the D gene is possibly TRBD1 (5 bases). The germline V gene has CDR1 MRHNA and CDR2 SNTAGT. This CDR3 comprises 13 residues. With 5 bases removed from V and 3 bases from J, the gap between germline ends came to 10 bases. CDR3 sequence: CASSPGTHTEAFF. CDR3 bases: TGTGCCAGCAGTCCCGGGACTCACACTGAAGCTTTCTTT.

This clone has a handful of counts. The chain combines TRBV9 with TRBJ2-7; D perhaps matches TRBD1 (6 bases). The germline V and J ends were trimmed by 4 bases and 2 bases, with 16 bases remaining between them. Germline V CDR1 and CDR2: SGDLS, YYNGEE. The CDR3 has 15 amino acids. CDR3 loop: CASSPQPTGTYEQYF. CDR3 nucleotide sequence: TGTGCCAGCAGCCCCCAGCCCACAGGGACCTACGAGCAGTACTTC.